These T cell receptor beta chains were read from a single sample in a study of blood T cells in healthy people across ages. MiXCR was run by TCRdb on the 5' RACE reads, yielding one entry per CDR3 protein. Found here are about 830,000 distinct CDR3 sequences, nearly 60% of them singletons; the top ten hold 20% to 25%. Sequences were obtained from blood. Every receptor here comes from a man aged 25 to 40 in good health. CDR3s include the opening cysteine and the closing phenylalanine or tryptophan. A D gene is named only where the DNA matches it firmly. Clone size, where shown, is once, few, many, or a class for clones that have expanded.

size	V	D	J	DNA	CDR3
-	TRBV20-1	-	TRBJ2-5	TGCAGTGCACACTCCTACGCGGGACAGCAAGAGACCCAGTACTTC	CSAHSYAGQQETQYF
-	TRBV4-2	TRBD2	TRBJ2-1	TGTGCCAGCAGCCATATGCGAGCGGGAGGCTATGAGCAGTTCTTC	CASSHMRAGGYEQFF
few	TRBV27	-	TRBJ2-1	TGTGCCAGCAGTGCCGACTGGAGCTCCTACAATGAGCAGTTCTTC	CASSADWSSYNEQFF
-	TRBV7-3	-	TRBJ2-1	TGTGCCAGCAGCTTCATGGTGGGAGAGACCCAGTTCTTC	CASSFMVGETQFF
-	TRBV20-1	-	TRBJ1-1	TGCAGCCCCCTGGGGCCGAACACTGAAGCTTTCTTT	CSPLGPNTEAFF
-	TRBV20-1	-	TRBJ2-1	TGCAGTGCTAGAAGGATAGCAGGCAATGAGCAGTTCTTC	CSARRIAGNEQFF
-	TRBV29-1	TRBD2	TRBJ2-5	TGCAGCGTACGGGGGCTAGCGGGAGCATCAGAGACCCAGTACTTC	CSVRGLAGASETQYF
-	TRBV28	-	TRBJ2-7	TGTGCCAGTAAGGACCACACCTTAGACGAGCAGTACTTC	CASKDHTLDEQYF
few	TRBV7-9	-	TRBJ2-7	TGTGCCAGCAGCTTAGGTCACAGCTACTCCTACGAGCAGTACTTC	CASSLGHSYSYEQYF
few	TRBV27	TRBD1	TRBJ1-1	TGTGCCAGCAGTAGGGACAGGGTCATGACTGAAGCTTTCTTT	CASSRDRVMTEAFF
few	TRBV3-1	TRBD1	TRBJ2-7	TGTGCCAGCAGCCAAGGGGTTGGACAGGTAAACTACGAGCAGTACTTC	CASSQGVGQVNYEQYF
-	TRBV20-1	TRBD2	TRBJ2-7	TGCAGTGCTAGTTTAGCGGGAGTGTTCCACGAGCAGTACTTC	CSASLAGVFHEQYF
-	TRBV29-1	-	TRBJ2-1	TGCAGCGTTGAGTCAGGTCTCTTCAATGAGCAGTTCTTC	CSVESGLFNEQFF
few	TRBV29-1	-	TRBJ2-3	TGCAGCGTTGAAATGGAGGGGGTTAGCACAGATACGCAGTATTTT	CSVEMEGVSTDTQYF
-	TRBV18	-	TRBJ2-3	TGTGCCAGCTCACCCTACGGGGGAGCTAGCACAGATACGCAGTATTTT	CASSPYGGASTDTQYF
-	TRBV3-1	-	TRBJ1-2	TGTGCCAGCAGCACCCGTTCTGGTGGCTACACCTTC	CASSTRSGGYTF
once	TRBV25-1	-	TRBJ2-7	TGTGCCAGCAGTGGGACTAACACACTAGGGCAGTACTTC	CASSGTNTLGQYF
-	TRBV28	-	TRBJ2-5	TGTGCCAGCAGTCTAAGGGGGTTCGGTGAGCAGTACTTC	CASSLRGFGEQYF
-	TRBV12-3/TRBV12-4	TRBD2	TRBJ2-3	TGTGCCAGCAGTCAAAACGGGGGGACGCAGTATTTT	CASSQNGGTQYF
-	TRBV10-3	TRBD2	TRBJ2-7	TGTGCCATCAGTGAGTCTGTACTAGCGGCATACGAGCAGTACTTC	CAISESVLAAYEQYF
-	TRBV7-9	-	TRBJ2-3	TGTGCCAGCAGGCCTCTTACGCGCCGGGATACGCAGTATTTT	CASRPLTRRDTQYF
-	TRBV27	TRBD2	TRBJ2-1	TGTGCCAGCAGTATCGGACTAGGAAACAATGAGCAGTTCTTC	CASSIGLGNNEQFF
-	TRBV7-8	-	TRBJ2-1	TGTGCCAGCAGCCAGAATACCGCTAGCGATGAGCAGTTCTTC	CASSQNTASDEQFF
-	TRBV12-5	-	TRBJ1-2	TGTGCTAGTGGTTTTAACCGATACTATGGCTACACCTTC	CASGFNRYYGYTF
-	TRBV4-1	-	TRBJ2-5	TGCGCCAGCAGCCATTCAAACGCGGAGACCCAGTACTTC	CASSHSNAETQYF
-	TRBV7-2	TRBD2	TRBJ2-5	TGTGCCAGCAGCGTTCGACGGGGGGGAGAGACCCAGTACTTC	CASSVRRGGETQYF
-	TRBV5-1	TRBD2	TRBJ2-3	TGCGCCAGCAGCAAGACTAGCGGGATTGGCACAGATACGCAGTATTTT	CASSKTSGIGTDTQYF
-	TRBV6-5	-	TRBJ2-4	TGTGCCAGCTCCAACCCAGGAGCATCCAAAAACATTCAGTACTTC	CASSNPGASKNIQYF
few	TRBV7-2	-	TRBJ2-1	TGTGCCAGCAGCGGTCTCCGGGCTAGGGGAGATAATGAGCAGTTCTTC	CASSGLRARGDNEQFF
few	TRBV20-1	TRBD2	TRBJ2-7	TGCAGTGCCCAGGGACTAGCGGCCTACGAGCAGTACTTC	CSAQGLAAYEQYF
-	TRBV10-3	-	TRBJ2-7	TGTGCCATCGGGGATTCCTACGAGCAGTACTTC	CAIGDSYEQYF
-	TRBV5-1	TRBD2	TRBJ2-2	TGCGCCAGCCTCGCCGGAGAAAGCGGGGCCGGGGAGCTGTTTTTT	CASLAGESGAGELFF
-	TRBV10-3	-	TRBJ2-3	TGTGCCTTTCGGGCCGAAGAGACGGATACGCAGTATTTT	CAFRAEETDTQYF
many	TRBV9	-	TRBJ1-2	TGTGCCAGCAGCAAAAACCTTGTGGGGAACTATGGCTACACCTTC	CASSKNLVGNYGYTF
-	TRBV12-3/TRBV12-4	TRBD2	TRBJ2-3	TGTGCCAGCAGTTTCGGGGGGGGCGACTCCGATACGCAGTATTTT	CASSFGGGDSDTQYF
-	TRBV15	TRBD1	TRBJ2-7	TGTGCCACCAGCAGGACAGGGGGCGTCGAGCAGTACTTC	CATSRTGGVEQYF
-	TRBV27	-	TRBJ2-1	TGTGCCAGCAGTTTATTGGCTAGCTGGAATGAGCAGTTCTTC	CASSLLASWNEQFF
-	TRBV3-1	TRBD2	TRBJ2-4	TGTGCCAGCAGCCAAGACAATAGCGGGGCCCAAAACATTCAGTACTTC	CASSQDNSGAQNIQYF
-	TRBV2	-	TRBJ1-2	TGTGCCAGCAGGGAGGGCGAGAACTATGGCTACACCTTC	CASREGENYGYTF
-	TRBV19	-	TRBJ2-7	TGTGCCAGTAGTTCACGTGTTAGGACAAACTCCTACGAGCAGTACTTC	CASSSRVRTNSYEQYF
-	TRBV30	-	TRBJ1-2	TGTGCCTGGAGGCGGGCGAACTATGGCTACACCTTC	CAWRRANYGYTF
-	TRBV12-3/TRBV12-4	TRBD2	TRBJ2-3	TGTGCCAGCAGCTTACGGGGACTAGTAAGCACAGATACGCAGTATTTT	CASSLRGLVSTDTQYF
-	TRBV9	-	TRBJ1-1	TGTGCCAGCAGCTCCGGGTTAGAGGGGTCTGAAGCTTTCTTT	CASSSGLEGSEAFF
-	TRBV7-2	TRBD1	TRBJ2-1	TGTGCCAGCAGCCTCTCCGGGACAGGGGCCTACAATGAGCAGTTCTTC	CASSLSGTGAYNEQFF
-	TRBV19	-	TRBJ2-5	TGTGCCAGTAGTACAGTGGCCCTTTCAGAGACCCAGTACTTC	CASSTVALSETQYF
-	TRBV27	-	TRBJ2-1	TGTGCCAGCAGTGGCGGGATGAATAGGTGGGAGCAGTTCTTC	CASSGGMNRWEQFF
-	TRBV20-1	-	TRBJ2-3	TGCAGTGCTAGTCGAAACGGGGGTAGAGATACGCAGTATTTT	CSASRNGGRDTQYF
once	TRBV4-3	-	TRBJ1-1	TGCGCCAGCAGCCAGACGGGGGGGCTGGCTGAAGCTTTCTTT	CASSQTGGLAEAFF
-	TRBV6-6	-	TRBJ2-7	TGTGCCAGCAGTTACTCGGGGGATTTCTACGAGCAGTACTTC	CASSYSGDFYEQYF
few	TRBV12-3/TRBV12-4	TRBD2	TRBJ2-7	TGTGCCAGCAGTCCAACTAGCGGACCATACTACGAGCAGTACTTC	CASSPTSGPYYEQYF
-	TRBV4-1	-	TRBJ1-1	TGCGCCAGCAGCCAAGCGGTACAGCAGATGAACACTGAAGCTTTCTTT	CASSQAVQQMNTEAFF
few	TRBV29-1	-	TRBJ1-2	TGCAGCGTTGCGTTGGCGGGGTATGGCTACACCTTC	CSVALAGYGYTF
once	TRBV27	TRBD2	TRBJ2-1	TGTGCCAGCACAGGGACTAGCGAGCAGTTCTTC	CASTGTSEQFF
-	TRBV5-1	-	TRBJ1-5	TGCGCCAGCAGGGCCGGGGAGCATCAGCCCCAGCATTTT	CASRAGEHQPQHF
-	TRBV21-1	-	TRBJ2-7	TGTGCCAACCTTGTACAGGGGGCTTCCTACGAGCAGTACTTC	CANLVQGASYEQYF
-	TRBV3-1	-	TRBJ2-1	TGTGCCAGCCGCTTTGGAGAGGTCACGGAGCAGTTCTTC	CASRFGEVTEQFF
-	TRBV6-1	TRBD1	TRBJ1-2	TGTGCCAGCAGTGGAGAGGACAGGGGAGGCCCTTGGTATGGCTACACCTTC	CASSGEDRGGPWYGYTF